This T cell receptor (beta chain) was documented in a study of blood T cell repertoires in COVID-19 (TCRdb year 2020). As for the study more broadly: Samples from collaborators originated in the United States, Italy and Spain and spanned both the acute and convalescent phases of COVID-19. Sample metadata almost always included a de-identified subject ID, COVID-19 status, age in years and sex. The dataset comprised deeply sampled blood TCRbeta repertoires from subjects exposed to, actively infected with, or recovered from COVID-19. The prospective study material was composed of cDNA or gDNA derived from T cells, B-cell-depleted T cells, or PBMCs. The samples were drawn from the first 160 participants of the ongoing ImmuneRACE study and from 1,200 or so subjects provided by 6 global collaborators. The repertoires were released in a freely available public database meant as a resource for research on the immune response to SARS-CoV-2. Where HLA class I and class II types were available, the types were taken from metadata supplied by the sample provider, not from assay-based typing. Results and caveats for the whole study, not just this receptor: The quantity of clinical and demographic metadata differed by source and by participant and was supplied without curation.

Via the germline V gene, CDR1 is MNHNS and CDR2 SASEGT. Germline trimming: 2 bases from V, 7 bases from J; junction bases outside gene matches: 9. From its cysteine to its phenylalanine, the CDR3 spans 16 amino acids. Only the CDR3 region is kept as DNA, spanning 48 bases read in frame from base 1. TCRbeta CDR3 regions were amplified from genomic DNA using the immunoSEQ Assay, a bias-controlled multiplex PCR. The authors' pipeline ran thus. The number of nucleated cells in each sample was estimated by amplification of reference gene primers within the assay. To quantify the absolute abundance of each unique TCRbeta CDR3 rearrangement, sequence reads were collapsed and filtered. For each sample, productive Simpson clonality was calculated by taking the square root of Simpson's diversity index across productive rearrangements. TCRdb took over this immuneACCESS table, retaining in-frame rearrangements with V and J assigned. Such tables are incomplete; in checked studies, under half of the missing clones stem from an unresolved V gene, and the remainder is unexplained. D and trimming come from the DNA, and the V and J calls and clone size come from that table. Here the sample has 120,000 to 150,000 clones; just under 85% occur a single time. Of the sample, nearly 3.5% falls within the top ten clones.

Participants in the prospective study were enrolled through a virtual design, were aged roughly 18 to 100 years, and lived in some 24 United States geographic areas. Cohort assignment in the prospective study relied on participant-reported clinical history from a screening survey and a study questionnaire. In the prospective study, whole blood, serum and a nasopharyngeal or oropharyngeal swab were collected from each participant by mobile phlebotomists. Participants in the prospective study had the option to provide additional blood draws and questionnaires over an approximately 2-month period. Prospective study blood samples were shipped either frozen or at room temperature before DNA extraction. Regarding this clone: Its antigen is currently not known. No base quality values were provided; no much bigger clone lies one nucleotide off.

This sequence was found in a woman aged 45-60 years with acute COVID-19. Recombination connected TRBV6-1 to TRBJ1-2; the junction holds 11 bases that match TRBD1. Sequenced sample: PBMCs or T cells enriched from blood (not recorded which). CDR3 region: CASSEIGQGARIGYTF. In nucleotides, the sequence is TGTGCCAGCAGTGAAATAGGACAGGGGGCGCGTATTGGCTACACCTTC.